These 8 T cell receptor beta chains came from one sample sequenced in a study of T-cell reconstitution after alpha-beta-depleted transplantation in children. It was with unique molecular identifiers that the TCRbeta library was prepared. TCRdb re-called the PCR reads through MiXCR, storing one row per CDR3 protein. The sample lists 700,000 to 950,000 distinct CDR3 sequences; roughly 16% were seen once. Sample: PBMCs, mostly from graft donor cells, taken 360 days after TCRalphabeta/CD19-depleted stem cell transplant. These receptors originate from a male patient between 10 and 17 years old who had a stem cell transplant for acute lymphoblastic leukemia, so the T cells may come from the graft donor.

This clonotype was counted many times. The chain recombines TRBV20-1 with TRBJ2-6; D ambiguous. There are 12 residues in the CDR3. V lost 3 bases and J 0 bases, leaving 0 bases between the germline ends. The germline gives CDR1 DFQATT, CDR2 SNEGSKA (reference sequence). The chain's CDR3 is CSASSGANVLTF. CDR3 bases: TGCAGTGCTAGCTCTGGGGCCAACGTCCTGACTTTC.

This clonotype occurred many times. The CDR3 loop reads CASSLATGTGDYEQYF. DNA for the CDR3: TGTGCCAGCAGTTTAGCTACCGGGACAGGAGACTACGAGCAGTACTTC. V gene TRBV12-3 or TRBV12-4 combines with J gene TRBJ2-7; 8 positions agree with TRBD1. V lost 0 bases, J lost 3 bases, and 7 bases stayed unmatched. This CDR3 comprises 16 residues.

The chain uses TRBV5-8 and TRBJ2-1, with TRBD2 matching 7 bases. The CDR3 has 16 amino acids. Looked up from germline, CDR1 is SGHTS and CDR2 is YDEGEE. Trimming took 1 base from V and 7 from J; bases not matched to a gene: 11. The CDR3 DNA is TGTGCCAGCAGCTTGCCCAGCGGGATGTTGCGTAATGAGCAGTTCTTC. It yields the protein CASSLPSGMLRNEQFF.

This clonotype was observed at least ten times. The V and J genes are TRBV24-1 and TRBJ2-7; D unclear. The germline CDR1 and CDR2 sequences are KGHDR and SFDVKD. V lost 9 bases and J lost 6, with 11 bases in between. CDR3 length equals 11 residues. The CDR3 coding sequence is TGTGCCACCCAGGATTTAGGCGAGCAGTACTTC. It yields the protein CATQDLGEQYF.

The rearrangement uses TRBV4-2 and TRBJ1-2; 7 positions agree with TRBD1. CDR1 LGHNA and CDR2 YNFKEQ come from the germline V gene. The CDR3 runs 17 residues. Trimming removed 4 bases from V and 8 bases from J; junction bases left unmatched: 19. The CDR3 coding sequence is TGTGCCAGCAGCCCCCAGGAGGAAACGACAGGGCCGCACGGCTACACCTTC. Translation: CASSPQEETTGPHGYTF.

The J gene is TRBJ2-4, the V gene TRBV5-1, with 7 positions matching TRBD1. V lost 0 bases, J lost 0 bases, and 6 bases stayed unmatched. Germline V gene lookup returns CDR1 SGHRS and CDR2 YFSETQ. The CDR3 totals 17 residues. CDR3 amino acids: CASSLEGQLLAKNIQYF. The DNA of the CDR3 is TGCGCCAGCAGCTTGGAGGGACAGCTACTAGCCAAAAACATTCAGTACTTC. Variable domain in full (rest from reference TRBV5-1 and TRBJ2-4): KAGVTQTPRYLIKTRGQQVTLSCSPISGHRSVSWYQQTPGQGLQFLFEYFSETQRNKGNFPGRFSGRQFSNSRSEMNVSTLELGDSALYLCASSLEGQLLAKNIQYFGAGTRLSVL.

The genes are TRBV7-3 and TRBJ2-3, with D possibly matching TRBD2 (5 bases). V was trimmed by 5 bases and J by 6 bases, leaving 15 bases between them. CDR1 and CDR2 from the germline V gene are SGHTA and FQGTGA. The CDR3 has 14 residues. CDR3 amino acids: CASSPYPGWDTQYF. As DNA, the CDR3 is TGTGCCAGCAGCCCCTACCCGGGGTGGGATACGCAGTATTTT.

The V call is TRBV4-1, the J call TRBJ2-6; D might be TRBD2 (5 bases). With 0 bases removed from V and 0 bases from J, the gap between germline ends came to 6 bases. The CDR3 extends over 16 amino acids. Germline values: CDR1 MGHRA, CDR2 YSYEKL. The CDR3 coding sequence is TGCGCCAGCAGCCAAGAAGGGAGCTCTGGGGCCAACGTCCTGACTTTC. Encoded protein: CASSQEGSSGANVLTF.